The next 21 T cell receptor beta chains were all read from a single sample in a study of T cells in Graves' hyperthyroidism and ophthalmopathy. There were TCR beta CDR3 regions amplified from RNA transcripts. A first-round RT-PCR of the TCR CDR3 used the HTBI primer set. One entry per CDR3 protein results from TCRdb running MiXCR on the multiplex PCR reads. The table shows 350,000 or so distinct CDR3 sequences, with approximately 18% occurring only once. Sequenced material: blood. These TCRs come from a woman aged 25 to 39 with Graves' hyperthyroidism that later progressed to Graves' ophthalmopathy.

This clonotype was found many times. The rearrangement uses TRBV20-1 and TRBJ1-6; D not resolved. Germline loops: CDR1 DFQATT, CDR2 SNEGSKA (reference sequence). The CDR3 is 14 residues long. V was trimmed by 6 bases and J by 9 bases, leaving 18 bases between them. The CDR3 region has the DNA TGCAGTGCCCTATATTTAGGGAAAGGTTCACCCCTCCACTTT. Protein product: CSALYLGKGSPLHF.

This chain uses TRBV25-1 with TRBJ1-1, with 7 positions matching TRBD1. Germline CDR1 MGHDK, CDR2 SYGVNS. Unmatched junction bases numbered 5, after V lost 8 bases and J lost 2 bases. The CDR3 covers 13 residues. The CDR3 sequence is CASGGTDNTEAFF. Written as DNA, the CDR3 is TGTGCCAGCGGCGGGACAGATAACACTGAAGCTTTCTTT.

This clonotype occurred many times. A read error may be the cause here, since a much bigger clone is one base away. The V and J genes are TRBV9 and TRBJ2-3; D possibly uses TRBD1 or TRBD2 (5 bases each). The CDR3 extends over 14 amino acids. The V gene lost 4 bases and the J gene lost 0 bases, with 9 bases spanning the gap. Germline V gene lookup returns CDR1 SGDLS and CDR2 YYNGEE. CDR3 in amino acids: CASSSRDSTDTQYF. DNA for the CDR3: TGTGCCAGCAGCTCCAGGGACAGCACAGATACGCAGTATTTT. The full variable domain, rest sourced from reference TRBV9 and TRBJ2-3, is DSGVTQTPKHLITATGQRVTLRCSPRSGDLSVYWYQQSLDQGLQFLIQYYNGEERAKGNILERFSAQQFPDLHSELNLSSLELGDSALYFCASSSRDSTDTQYFGPGTRLTVL.

This clonotype showed up many times. The chain uses TRBV11-2 and TRBJ2-7; 10 bases are a match to TRBD2. The CDR3 totals 15 residues. The ends lost 2 bases at V and 2 bases at J; junction bases unmatched: 3. Per germline, CDR1 SGHAT and CDR2 FQNNGV. The CDR3 nucleotides read TGTGCCAGCAGCTTATTAGCGGGGGGAGCCTACGAGCAGTACTTC. It yields the protein CASSLLAGGAYEQYF. The entire variable domain, with the rest obtained from reference TRBV11-2 and TRBJ2-7, is as follows: EAGVAQSPRYKIIEKRQSVAFWCNPISGHATLYWYQQILGQGPKLLIQFQNNGVVDDSQLPKDRFSAERLKGVDSTLKIQPAKLEDSAVYLCASSLLAGGAYEQYFGPGTRLTVT.

This clonotype was seen ten or more times. The V call is TRBV5-5, the J call TRBJ1-5; TRBD1 might be the D (5 bases). Germline V gives CDR1 SGHKS, CDR2 YYEKEE (reference sequence). V lost 4 bases, J lost 5 bases, and 22 bases lay in between. This CDR3 has 17 amino acids. The CDR3 protein is CASSPTGAGSLHQPQHF. CDR3 DNA: TGTGCCAGCAGCCCTACCGGGGCCGGGTCCCTTCATCAGCCCCAGCATTTT.

CDR3 DNA sequence: TGTGCCAGCGAGTCCGGGGAGCTGTTTTTT. Encoded protein: CASESGELFF. V usage is TRBV25-1 and J usage is TRBJ2-2; D ambiguous. The V end lost 8 bases, the J end lost 6 bases, and 4 bases lay between the germline ends. The germline CDR1 and CDR2 sequences are MGHDK and SYGVNS. The CDR3 loop spans 10 amino acids.

Ten or more counts support this clonotype. The V gene is TRBV5-1, the J gene TRBJ2-3; D is undetermined. V lost 3 bases to trimming and J lost 0 bases, with 8 bases between them. This CDR3 region has 14 residues. Per germline, CDR1 SGHRS and CDR2 YFSETQ. CDR3 in DNA: TGCGCCAGCAGCTCCGGTGGTAGCACAGATACGCAGTATTTT. It codes for CASSSGGSTDTQYF.

This clonotype showed up many times. The chain combines TRBV6-1 with TRBJ1-6; possibly TRBD1 for D (5 bases). This CDR3 is built from 20 residues. Per germline, CDR1 MNHNS and CDR2 SASEGT. V lost 6 bases and J lost 4, with 28 bases in between. CDR3 in amino acids: CASRDLGGRQTHPYNSPLHF. The CDR3 region has the DNA TGTGCCAGCAGAGACCTTGGGGGGAGACAGACCCATCCGTATAATTCACCCCTCCACTTT.

This clonotype showed up many times. The chain links TRBV9 to TRBJ1-1; the D gene is possibly TRBD1 (5 bases). V lost 2 bases and J lost 5, with 16 bases in between. The CDR3 runs to 15 residues. Looked up from germline, CDR1 is SGDLS and CDR2 is YYNGEE. This CDR3 reads CASSVDAQGDTEAFF. In DNA, the CDR3 is TGTGCCAGCAGCGTTGATGCTCAGGGTGATACTGAAGCTTTCTTT. Looking up the rest from reference TRBV9 and TRBJ1-1 gives the full variable domain: DSGVTQTPKHLITATGQRVTLRCSPRSGDLSVYWYQQSLDQGLQFLIQYYNGEERAKGNILERFSAQQFPDLHSELNLSSLELGDSALYFCASSVDAQGDTEAFFGQGTRLTVV.

This clonotype was counted many times. The chain couples TRBV3-1 to TRBJ1-5, with D maybe TRBD1 (5 bases). V was clipped by 1 base and J by 0 bases, with 13 bases between them. CDR1 and CDR2 (germline): LGHDT, YNNKEL (reference sequence). There are 17 residues in the CDR3. The CDR3 coding sequence is TGTGCCAGCAGCCAAGGCGGGACCCCGTATAGCAATCAGCCCCAGCATTTT. Translated: CASSQGGTPYSNQPQHF.

In its sample, this clonotype was seen many times. The chain is built from TRBV7-8 and TRBJ2-3, with D possibly matching TRBD2 (7 bases). This CDR3 spans 14 amino acids. Germline V lookup: CDR1 SGHVS, CDR2 FQNEAQ. The V end lost 6 bases, the J end lost 5 bases, and 15 bases lay between the germline ends. The CDR3 reads CASRIRGREDTQYF. The CDR3 coding sequence is TGTGCCAGCAGGATAAGGGGGAGGGAAGATACGCAGTATTTT. The variable domain in full, completed from reference TRBV7-8 and TRBJ2-3, reads GAGVSQSPRYKVAKRGQDVALRCDPISGHVSLFWYQQALGQGPEFLTYFQNEAQLDKSGLPSDRFFAERPEGSVSTLKIQRTQQEDSAVYLCASRIRGREDTQYFGPGTRLTVL.

This clonotype was recorded many times. The chain is built from TRBV14 and TRBJ1-2; D is perhaps TRBD1 (5 bases). V was cut by 4 bases and J by 3 bases, with 15 bases left in between. CDR1 SGHDN and CDR2 FVKESK come from the germline V gene. The CDR3 is 15 residues long. CDR3 residues: CASSRGRGGHYGYTF. The CDR3 DNA reads TGTGCCAGCAGCCGCGGACGGGGCGGTCACTATGGCTACACCTTC.

This clonotype was recorded many times. This rearrangement joins TRBV11-2 to TRBJ2-2; D is undetermined. Trimming cost V 1 base and J 5 bases, with 5 bases left between them. Germline V gene sequence: CDR1 SGHAT, CDR2 FQNNGV. The CDR3 covers 13 residues. CDR3 in DNA: TGTGCCAGCAGCTTAGCGAGAACCGGGGAGCTGTTTTTT. As protein: CASSLARTGELFF.

This clonotype has only a few counts. V and J are TRBV30 and TRBJ2-7; 11 nucleotides agree with TRBD2. Germline lookup yields CDR1 GTSNPN and CDR2 SVGIG (reference sequence). With 2 bases clipped from V and 5 bases from J, the junction kept 8 bases outside the gene matches. The length of the CDR3 is 15 residues. The CDR3, as DNA: TGTGCCTGGAGTACTAGCGGGGGCCTGCGTCACGAGCAGTACTTC. Its translation is CAWSTSGGLRHEQYF.

The V call is TRBV7-9, the J call TRBJ2-3; possible D gene TRBD2, 7 bases. The germline V and J ends were trimmed by 3 bases and 5 bases, with 9 bases remaining between them. Looked up from germline, CDR1 is SEHNR and CDR2 is FQNEAQ (reference sequence). The CDR3 runs 13 residues. CDR3 amino acids: CASSFGGLDTQYF. CDR3 in DNA: TGTGCCAGCAGCTTCGGGGGGCTAGATACGCAGTATTTT.

This clonotype was seen a handful of times. The chain couples TRBV7-9 to TRBJ1-4, with unresolved D. Trimming shortened V by 4 bases and J by 0 bases, and 12 bases separated the two germline ends. CDR1 SEHNR and CDR2 FQNEAQ come from the germline V gene (reference sequence). The CDR3 is 16 residues long. CDR3 in DNA: TGTGCCAGCAGCTCAGACACCCCAGCAACTAATGAAAAACTGTTTTTT. This gives the protein CASSSDTPATNEKLFF.

This sequence joins TRBV19 and TRBJ2-1, with a possible D match to TRBD2 (6 bases). The germline V gene encodes CDR1 LNHDA and CDR2 SQIVND (reference sequence). CDR3 size: 17 residues. V was cut by 0 bases and J by 4 bases, with 16 bases left in between. CDR3 DNA sequence: TGTGCCAGTAGTATAGATCGGGCGGTCCGGGGGTACAATGAGCAGTTCTTC. Its translation: CASSIDRAVRGYNEQFF.

This clonotype was counted ten times or more. This chain links TRBV12-3 or TRBV12-4 with TRBJ2-3; D is unresolved. This CDR3 region has 17 residues. Trimming left V 4 bases short and J 0 bases short, with 17 bases between. Here the CDR3 DNA reads TGTGCCAGCAGTTCCCCGAGAGGTGGTCTTAGCACAGATACGCAGTATTTT. As protein: CASSSPRGGLSTDTQYF.

This clonotype has ten or more counts. V is TRBV24-1 and J is TRBJ2-1, with D possibly being TRBD2 (5 bases). This CDR3 has 20 residues. V lost 1 base and J 9 bases, leaving 30 bases between the germline ends. From germline, CDR1 is KGHDR and CDR2 SFDVKD. This CDR3 reads CATSDFSSSTTQEDVAEQFF. CDR3 DNA sequence: TGTGCCACCAGTGATTTTTCTAGCTCCACTACTCAGGAGGACGTCGCTGAGCAGTTCTTC.

V gene TRBV6-1 combines with J gene TRBJ2-1, with D unresolved. The CDR3 totals 13 residues. The V gene lost 10 bases and the J gene lost 1 base, with 11 bases spanning the gap. Germline values: CDR1 MNHNS, CDR2 SASEGT. The CDR3 DNA follows: TGTGCCAACTCCCTAGGGTCCTACAATGAGCAGTTCTTC. Translation: CANSLGSYNEQFF.

This clonotype was counted only a few times. This may be a read error: a much more frequent sequence differs by one nucleotide. V and J are TRBV6-5 and TRBJ1-1; 8 positions match TRBD1. Germline-derived CDR1 and CDR2 are MNHEY and SVGAGI. With 2 bases clipped from V and 9 bases from J, the junction kept 11 bases outside the gene matches. The CDR3 contains 15 residues. This CDR3 is CASSYAYGQGAKAFF. The CDR3 region has the DNA TGTGCCAGCAGTTACGCCTACGGACAGGGTGCGAAAGCTTTCTTT.